Below, one T cell receptor (beta chain) is given with its context. CDR1 is MDHEN and CDR2 is SYDVKM in the germline V gene. The CDR3 consists of 12 residues. V was trimmed by 3 bases and J by 6 bases, leaving 6 bases between them. This sample stems from a study of blood T cell repertoires in COVID-19. In the original processing: For nucleated cells, counts were estimated from reference gene primer amplification. Sequenced by immunoSEQ multiplex PCR; TCRdb stores in-frame clones only, minus some. V and J calls and clone size follow that table, whereas D and trimming were derived from the DNA. The sample consists of about 92,000 clones, 85% of them appearing once.

The source material was peripheral blood. The chain uses TRBV28 and TRBJ2-1; a weak D match, TRBD1 (5 bases). The TCR comes from an elderly man with acute or convalescent COVID-19. This CDR3 is CASSFRGNEQFF. The CDR3 DNA follows: TGTGCCAGCAGTTTTAGGGGCAATGAGCAGTTCTTC.